This T cell receptor (beta chain) came from a study of vaccination and CD4 T cells after COVID-19. Trimming pared 1 base from V and 7 bases from J, leaving 14 bases between. The germline CDR1 and CDR2 sequences are MNHNS and SASEGT. The CDR3 loop spans 15 amino acids. About this clonotype itself: Its target is not known.

This sample's treatment: approximately 9-day PBMC culture with coronavirus spike peptide pools or control peptides (ViraFEST assay). From the unexposed donor, CD4+ T cells were collected ahead of the COVID-19 pandemic (2011-2018). The Oncomine TCR Beta short-read assay was applied to DNA of cultured CD4+ T cells. Genomic DNA was extracted from cultured CD4+ T cells. MiXCR, run by TCRdb on the PCR reads, gives a single entry per CDR3 protein. The table has approximately 9,300 distinct CDR3 sequences, 44% seen once. V and J are TRBV6-1 and TRBJ1-5; tentative D call: TRBD1 (6 bases). The sample comprised CD4+ T cells from blood, cultured in vitro. The sequence derives from a human donor in good health. The CDR3 bases are TGTGCCAGCAGTGAAGGAGTTGAAGGGGGACAGCCCCAGCATTTT. This encodes CASSEGVEGGQPQHF.